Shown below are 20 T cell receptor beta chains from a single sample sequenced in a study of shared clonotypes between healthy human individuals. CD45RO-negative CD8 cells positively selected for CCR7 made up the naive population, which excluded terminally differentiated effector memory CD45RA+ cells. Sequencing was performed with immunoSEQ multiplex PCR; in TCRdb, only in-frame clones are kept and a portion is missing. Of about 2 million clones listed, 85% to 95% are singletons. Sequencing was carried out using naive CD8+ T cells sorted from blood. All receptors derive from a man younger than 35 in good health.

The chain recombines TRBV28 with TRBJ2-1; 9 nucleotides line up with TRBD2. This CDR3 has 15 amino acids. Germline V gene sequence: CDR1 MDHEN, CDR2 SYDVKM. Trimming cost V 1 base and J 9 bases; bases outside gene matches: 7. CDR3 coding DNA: TGTGCCAGCAGTTTATCCAGCGGGGGGTTAGGTGAGCAGTTCTTC. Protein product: CASSLSSGGLGEQFF. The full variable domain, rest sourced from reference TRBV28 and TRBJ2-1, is DVKVTQSSRYLVKRTGEKVFLECVQDMDHENMFWYRQDPGLGLRLIYFSYDVKMKEKGDIPEGYSVSREKKERFSLILESASTNQTSMYLCASSLSSGGLGEQFFGPGTRLTVL.

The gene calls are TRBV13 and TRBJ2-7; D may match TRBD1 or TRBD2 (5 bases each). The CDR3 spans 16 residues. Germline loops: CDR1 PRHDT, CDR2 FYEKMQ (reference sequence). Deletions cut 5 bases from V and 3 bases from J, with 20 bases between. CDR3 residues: CASSPQTGTESYEQYF. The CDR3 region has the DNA TGTGCCAGCAGCCCGCAAACCGGGACGGAGAGCTACGAGCAGTACTTC.

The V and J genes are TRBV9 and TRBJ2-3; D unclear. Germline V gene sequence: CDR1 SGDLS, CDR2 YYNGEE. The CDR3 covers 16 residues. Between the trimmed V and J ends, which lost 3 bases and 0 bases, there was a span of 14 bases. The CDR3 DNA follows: TGTGCCAGCAGCGGCCCCCCGGGCCAAAGCACAGATACGCAGTATTTT. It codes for CASSGPPGQSTDTQYF.

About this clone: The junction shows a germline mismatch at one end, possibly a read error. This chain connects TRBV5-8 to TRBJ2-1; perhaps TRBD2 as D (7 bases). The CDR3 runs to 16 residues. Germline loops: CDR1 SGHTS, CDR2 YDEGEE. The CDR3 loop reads CASSLGGRPSYNEQFF. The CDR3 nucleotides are TGTGCCAGCAGTTTGGGGGGGCGCCCCTCCTACAATGAGCAGTTCTTC.

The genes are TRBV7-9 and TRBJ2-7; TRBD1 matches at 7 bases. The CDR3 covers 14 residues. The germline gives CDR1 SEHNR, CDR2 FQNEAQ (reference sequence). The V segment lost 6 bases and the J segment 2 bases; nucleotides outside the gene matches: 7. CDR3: CASRDSGTAYEQYF. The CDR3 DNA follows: TGTGCCAGCAGAGACTCCGGGACAGCCTACGAGCAGTACTTC.

The CDR3, as DNA: TGTGCCAGCAGCCCCCCAGCGTTCTTCGAATCCTACGAGCAGTACTTC. This codes for CASSPPAFFESYEQYF. This rearrangement joins TRBV11-2 to TRBJ2-7, with no clear D. The CDR3 covers 16 residues. Germline CDR1 and CDR2: SGHAT and FQNNGV. The V end was cut by 5 bases, the J end by 1 base, with 18 bases between.

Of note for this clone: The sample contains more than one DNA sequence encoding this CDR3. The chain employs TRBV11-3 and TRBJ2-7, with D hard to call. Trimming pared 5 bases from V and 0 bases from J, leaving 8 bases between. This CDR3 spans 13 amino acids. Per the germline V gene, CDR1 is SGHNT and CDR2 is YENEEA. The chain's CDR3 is CASSLGSSYEQYF. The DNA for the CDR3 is TGTGCCAGCAGCCTAGGTAGCTCCTACGAGCAGTACTTC.

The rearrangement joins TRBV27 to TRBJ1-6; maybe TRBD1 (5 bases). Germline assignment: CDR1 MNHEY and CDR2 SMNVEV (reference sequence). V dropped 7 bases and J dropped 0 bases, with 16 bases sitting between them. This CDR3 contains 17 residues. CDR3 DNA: TGTGCCAGCAACTATGGGGCCGTAAGCTCCTATAATTCACCCCTCCACTTT. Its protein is CASNYGAVSSYNSPLHF.

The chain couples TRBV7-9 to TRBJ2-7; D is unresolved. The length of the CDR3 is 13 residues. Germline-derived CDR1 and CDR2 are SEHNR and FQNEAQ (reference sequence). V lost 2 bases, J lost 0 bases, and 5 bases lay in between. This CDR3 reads CASSLINSYEQYF. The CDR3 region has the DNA TGTGCCAGCAGCTTAATTAACTCCTACGAGCAGTACTTC.

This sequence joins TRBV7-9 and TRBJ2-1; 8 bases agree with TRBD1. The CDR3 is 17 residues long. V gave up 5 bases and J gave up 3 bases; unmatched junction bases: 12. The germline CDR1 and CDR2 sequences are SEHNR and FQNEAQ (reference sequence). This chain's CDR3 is CASSPSQGQAYYNEQFF. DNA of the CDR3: TGTGCCAGCAGCCCTAGCCAGGGACAGGCCTACTACAATGAGCAGTTCTTC.

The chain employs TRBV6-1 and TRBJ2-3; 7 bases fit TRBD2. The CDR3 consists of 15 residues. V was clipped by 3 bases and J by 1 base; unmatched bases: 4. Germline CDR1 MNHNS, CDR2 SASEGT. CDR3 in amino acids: CASSDMAGGTDTQYF. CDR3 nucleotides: TGTGCCAGCAGTGACATGGCGGGGGGCACAGATACGCAGTATTTT.

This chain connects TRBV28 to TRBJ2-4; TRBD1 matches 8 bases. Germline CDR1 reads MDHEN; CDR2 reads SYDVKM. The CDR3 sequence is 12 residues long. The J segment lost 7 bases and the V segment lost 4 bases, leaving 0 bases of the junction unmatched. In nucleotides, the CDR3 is TGTGCCAGCAGTTGGACAGGGAACATTCAGTACTTC. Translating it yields CASSWTGNIQYF.

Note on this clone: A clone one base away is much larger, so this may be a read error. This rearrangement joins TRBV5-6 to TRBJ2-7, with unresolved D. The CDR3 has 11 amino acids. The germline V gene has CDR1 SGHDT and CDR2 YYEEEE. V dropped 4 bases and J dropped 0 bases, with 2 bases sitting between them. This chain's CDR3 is CASSTSYEQYF. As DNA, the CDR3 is TGTGCCAGCAGCACCTCCTACGAGCAGTACTTC.

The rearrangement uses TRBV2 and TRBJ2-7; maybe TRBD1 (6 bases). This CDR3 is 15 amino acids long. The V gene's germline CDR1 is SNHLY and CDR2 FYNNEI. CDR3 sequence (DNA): TGTGCATTACACAACCCTGGACAGCTCTCCTACGAGCAGTACTTC. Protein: CALHNPGQLSYEQYF.

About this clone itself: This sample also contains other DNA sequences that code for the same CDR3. The CDR3, as DNA: TGTGCCAGCAGCTTAGCGAACACAGATACGCAGTATTTT. Translated: CASSLANTDTQYF. The chain employs TRBV7-9 and TRBJ2-3; no reliable D call. Trimming took off 0 bases at V and 2 bases at J, with 3 bases between the two ends. The CDR3 extends over 13 amino acids. Germline CDR1 is SEHNR and CDR2 is FQNEAQ (reference sequence).

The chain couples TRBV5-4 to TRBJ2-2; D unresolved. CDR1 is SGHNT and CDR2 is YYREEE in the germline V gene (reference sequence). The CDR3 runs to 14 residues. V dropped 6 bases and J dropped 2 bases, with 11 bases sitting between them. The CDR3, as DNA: TGTGCCAGCATAGTGGCAGGAAACACCGGGGAGCTGTTTTTT. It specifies CASIVAGNTGELFF. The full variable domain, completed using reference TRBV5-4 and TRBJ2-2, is ETGVTQSPTHLIKTRGQQVTLRCSSQSGHNTVSWYQQALGQGPQFIFQYYREEENGRGNFPPRFSGLQFPNYSSELNVNALELDDSALYLCASIVAGNTGELFFGEGSRLTVL.

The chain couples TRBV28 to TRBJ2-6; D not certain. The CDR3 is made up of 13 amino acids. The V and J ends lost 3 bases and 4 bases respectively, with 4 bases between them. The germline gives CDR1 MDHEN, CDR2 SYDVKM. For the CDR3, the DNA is TGTGCCAGCAGTTTCGAAGGGGCCAACGTCCTGACTTTC. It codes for CASSFEGANVLTF. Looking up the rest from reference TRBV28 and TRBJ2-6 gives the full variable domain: DVKVTQSSRYLVKRTGEKVFLECVQDMDHENMFWYRQDPGLGLRLIYFSYDVKMKEKGDIPEGYSVSREKKERFSLILESASTNQTSMYLCASSFEGANVLTFGAGSRLTVL.

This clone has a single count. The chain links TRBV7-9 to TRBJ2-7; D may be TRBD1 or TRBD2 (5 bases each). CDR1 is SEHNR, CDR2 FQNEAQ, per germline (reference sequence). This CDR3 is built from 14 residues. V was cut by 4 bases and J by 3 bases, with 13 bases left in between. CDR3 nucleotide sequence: TGTGCCAGCAGCTCCCGGGACGGTGTCTACGAGCAGTACTTC. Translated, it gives CASSSRDGVYEQYF.

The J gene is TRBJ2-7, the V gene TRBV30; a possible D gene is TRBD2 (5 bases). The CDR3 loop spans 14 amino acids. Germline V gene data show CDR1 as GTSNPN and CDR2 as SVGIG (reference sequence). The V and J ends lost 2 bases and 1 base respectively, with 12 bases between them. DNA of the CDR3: TGTGCCTGGAGTAAGAGGGAGTCGTCCTACGAGCAGTACTTC. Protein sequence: CAWSKRESSYEQYF.

CDR3 in amino acids: CASLTTTPGGTEAFF. The CDR3 DNA reads TGTGCCAGCTTAACCACCACGCCCGGAGGGACTGAAGCTTTCTTT. V gene TRBV5-4 combines with J gene TRBJ1-1; D remains ambiguous. Germline V gene sequence: CDR1 SGHNT, CDR2 YYREEE (reference sequence). The V and J ends lost 7 bases and 5 bases respectively, with 21 bases between them. The CDR3 runs to 15 residues.